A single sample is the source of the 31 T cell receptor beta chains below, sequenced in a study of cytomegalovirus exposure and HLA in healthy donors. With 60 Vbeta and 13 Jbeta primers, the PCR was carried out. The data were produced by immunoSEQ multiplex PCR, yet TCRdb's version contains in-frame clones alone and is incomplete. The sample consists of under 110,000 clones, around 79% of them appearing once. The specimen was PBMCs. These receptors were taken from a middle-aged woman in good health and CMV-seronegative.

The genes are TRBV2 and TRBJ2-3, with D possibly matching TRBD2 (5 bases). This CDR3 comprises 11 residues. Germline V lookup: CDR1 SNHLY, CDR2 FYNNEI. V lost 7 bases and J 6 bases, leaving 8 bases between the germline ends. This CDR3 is CASTGGDTQYF. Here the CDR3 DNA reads TGTGCCAGCACAGGCGGGGATACGCAGTATTTT.

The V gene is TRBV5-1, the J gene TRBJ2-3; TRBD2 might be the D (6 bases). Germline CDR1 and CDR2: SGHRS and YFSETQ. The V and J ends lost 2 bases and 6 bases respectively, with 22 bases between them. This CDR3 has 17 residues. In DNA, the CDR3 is TGCGCCAGCAGCTTAGCTTCGGGAGCCGGGATGATGGATACGCAGTATTTT. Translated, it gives CASSLASGAGMMDTQYF.

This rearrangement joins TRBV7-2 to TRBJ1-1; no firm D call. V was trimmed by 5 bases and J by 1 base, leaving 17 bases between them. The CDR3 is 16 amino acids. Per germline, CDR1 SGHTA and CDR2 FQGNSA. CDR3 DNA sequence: TGTGCCAGCAGCGCACTCCGCGGGTTAGGGAACACTGAAGCTTTCTTT. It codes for CASSALRGLGNTEAFF.

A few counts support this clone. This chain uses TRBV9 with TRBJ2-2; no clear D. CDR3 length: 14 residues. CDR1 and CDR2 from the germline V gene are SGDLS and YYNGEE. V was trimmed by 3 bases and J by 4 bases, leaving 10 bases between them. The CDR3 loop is CASSGRILTGELFF. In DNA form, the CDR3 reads TGTGCCAGCAGCGGGCGGATTCTCACCGGGGAGCTGTTTTTT.

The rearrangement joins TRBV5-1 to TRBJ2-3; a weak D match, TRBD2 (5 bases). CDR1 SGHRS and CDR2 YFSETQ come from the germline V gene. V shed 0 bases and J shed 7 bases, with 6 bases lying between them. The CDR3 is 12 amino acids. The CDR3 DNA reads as TGCGCCAGCAGCTTGGCCGGGAATACGCAGTATTTT. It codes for CASSLAGNTQYF. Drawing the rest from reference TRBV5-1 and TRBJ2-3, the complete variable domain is KAGVTQTPRYLIKTRGQQVTLSCSPISGHRSVSWYQQTPGQGLQFLFEYFSETQRNKGNFPGRFSGRQFSNSRSEMNVSTLELGDSALYLCASSLAGNTQYFGPGTRLTVL.

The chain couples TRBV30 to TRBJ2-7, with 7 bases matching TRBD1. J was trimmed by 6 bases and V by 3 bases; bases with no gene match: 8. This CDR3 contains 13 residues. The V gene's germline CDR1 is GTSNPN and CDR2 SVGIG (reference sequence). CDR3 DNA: TGTGCCTGGAGCCCGGGACAGATTGTCGAGCAGTACTTC. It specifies CAWSPGQIVEQYF.

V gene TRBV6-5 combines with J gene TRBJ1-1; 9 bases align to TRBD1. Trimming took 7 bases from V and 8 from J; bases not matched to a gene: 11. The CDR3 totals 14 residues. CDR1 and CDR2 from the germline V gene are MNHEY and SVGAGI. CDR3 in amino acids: CASTIAWGTGEAFF. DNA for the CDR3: TGTGCCAGCACCATCGCCTGGGGGACAGGGGAAGCTTTCTTT.

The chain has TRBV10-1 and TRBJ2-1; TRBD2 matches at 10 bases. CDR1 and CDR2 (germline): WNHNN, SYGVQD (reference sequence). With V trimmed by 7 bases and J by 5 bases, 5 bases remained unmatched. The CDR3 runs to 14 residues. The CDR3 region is CASTAAGGHNEQFF. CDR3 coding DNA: TGCGCCAGCACCGCAGCGGGAGGGCACAATGAGCAGTTCTTC.

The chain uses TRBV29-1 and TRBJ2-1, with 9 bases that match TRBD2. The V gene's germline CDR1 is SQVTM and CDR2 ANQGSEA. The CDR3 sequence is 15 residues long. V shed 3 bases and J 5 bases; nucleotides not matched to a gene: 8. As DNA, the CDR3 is TGCAGCGTTGACTCTTTGCTAGCGGGGCACAATGAGCAGTTCTTC. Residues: CSVDSLLAGHNEQFF.

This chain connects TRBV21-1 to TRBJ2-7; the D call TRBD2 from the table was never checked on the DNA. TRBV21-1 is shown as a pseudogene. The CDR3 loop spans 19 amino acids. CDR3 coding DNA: TGTGCCAGCAGCAAAAAAGGAACCTGGGAGCGGACGAACTCCTACGAGCAGTACTTC. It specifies CASSKKGTWERTNSYEQYF.

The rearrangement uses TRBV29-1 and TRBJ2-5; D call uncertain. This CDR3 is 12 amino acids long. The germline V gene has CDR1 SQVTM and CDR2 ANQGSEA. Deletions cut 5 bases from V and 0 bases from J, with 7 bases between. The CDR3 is CSVFLNQETQYF. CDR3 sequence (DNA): TGCAGCGTTTTTCTTAACCAAGAGACCCAGTACTTC.

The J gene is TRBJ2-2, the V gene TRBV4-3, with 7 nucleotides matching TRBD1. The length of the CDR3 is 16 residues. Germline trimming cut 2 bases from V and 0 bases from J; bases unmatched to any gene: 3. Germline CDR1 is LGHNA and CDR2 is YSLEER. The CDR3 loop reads CASSQNTGANTGELFF. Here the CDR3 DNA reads TGCGCCAGCAGCCAAAACACAGGGGCGAACACCGGGGAGCTGTTTTTT.

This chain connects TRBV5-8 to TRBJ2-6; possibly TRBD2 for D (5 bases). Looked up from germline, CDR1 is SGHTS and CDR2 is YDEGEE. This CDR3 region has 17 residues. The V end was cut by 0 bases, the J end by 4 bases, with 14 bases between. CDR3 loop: CASSLVGVLPGANVLTF. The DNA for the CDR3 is TGTGCCAGCAGCTTGGTCGGGGTTCTCCCCGGGGCCAACGTCCTGACTTTC.

Here the CDR3 DNA reads TGTGCCAGAACCAAGGAGGCGGGGGTGTACAATGAGCAGTTCTTC. Translating gives CARTKEAGVYNEQFF. The chain combines TRBV5-3 with TRBJ2-1, with TRBD2 matching over 7 bases. TRBV5-3 is classed as an ORF, of uncertain function. This CDR3 is 15 amino acids long. The V segment lost 6 bases and the J segment 4 bases; nucleotides outside the gene matches: 10.

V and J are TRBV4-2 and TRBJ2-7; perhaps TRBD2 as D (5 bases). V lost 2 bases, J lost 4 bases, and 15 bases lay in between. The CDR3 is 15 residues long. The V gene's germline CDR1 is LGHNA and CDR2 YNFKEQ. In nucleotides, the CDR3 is TGTGCCAGCAGCCAATTACGGGAAGGGTATTACGAGCAGTACTTC. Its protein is CASSQLREGYYEQYF.

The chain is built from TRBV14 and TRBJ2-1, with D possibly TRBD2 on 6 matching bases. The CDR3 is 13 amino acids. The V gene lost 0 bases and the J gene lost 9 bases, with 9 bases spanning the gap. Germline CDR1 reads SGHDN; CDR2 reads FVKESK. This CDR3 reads CASSQDYGGEQFF. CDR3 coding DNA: TGTGCCAGCAGCCAAGATTACGGGGGTGAGCAGTTCTTC.

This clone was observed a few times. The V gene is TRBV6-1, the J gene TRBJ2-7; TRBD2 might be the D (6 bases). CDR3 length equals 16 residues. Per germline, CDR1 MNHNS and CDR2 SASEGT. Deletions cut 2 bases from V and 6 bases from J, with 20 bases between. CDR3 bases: TGTGCCAGCAGTGAACGGCGGGGCCGGCTTCCTGTCGAGCAGTACTTC. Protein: CASSERRGRLPVEQYF.

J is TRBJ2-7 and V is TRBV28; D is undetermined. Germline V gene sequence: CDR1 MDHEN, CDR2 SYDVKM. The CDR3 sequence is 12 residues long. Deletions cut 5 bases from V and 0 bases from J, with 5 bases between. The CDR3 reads CASSVLSYEQYF. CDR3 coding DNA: TGTGCCAGCAGTGTCCTCTCCTACGAGCAGTACTTC.

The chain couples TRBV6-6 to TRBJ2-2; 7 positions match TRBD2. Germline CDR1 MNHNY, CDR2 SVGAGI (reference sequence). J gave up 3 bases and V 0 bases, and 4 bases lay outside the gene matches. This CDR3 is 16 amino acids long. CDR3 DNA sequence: TGTGCCAGCAGTTACTCGACGGGACTACACACCGGGGAGCTGTTTTTT. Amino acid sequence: CASSYSTGLHTGELFF.

CDR3 nucleotides: TGTGCCTGGAGCTCCGGACTAGCGGTAATTGGCGGGGAGCTGTTTTTT. It specifies CAWSSGLAVIGGELFF. The chain employs TRBV30 and TRBJ2-2; 10 positions agree with TRBD2. CDR3 length: 16 amino acids. Germline V gives CDR1 GTSNPN, CDR2 SVGIG (reference sequence). V shed 3 bases, J shed 7 bases, and the junction held 11 bases outside the gene matches.

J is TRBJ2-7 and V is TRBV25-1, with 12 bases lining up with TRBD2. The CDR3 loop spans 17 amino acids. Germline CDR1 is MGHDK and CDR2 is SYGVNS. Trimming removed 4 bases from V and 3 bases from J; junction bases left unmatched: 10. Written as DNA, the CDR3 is TGTGCCAGCAGTGGGACTACACTAGCGGGAGGTTACTACGAGCAGTACTTC. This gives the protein CASSGTTLAGGYYEQYF.

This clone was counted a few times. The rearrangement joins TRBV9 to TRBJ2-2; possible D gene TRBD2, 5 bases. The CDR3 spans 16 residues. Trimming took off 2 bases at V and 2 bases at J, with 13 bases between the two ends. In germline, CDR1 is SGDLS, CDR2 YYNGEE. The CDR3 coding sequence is TGTGCCAGCAGCGTCCTTTCCGGACTCAACACCGGGGAGCTGTTTTTT. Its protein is CASSVLSGLNTGELFF.

In DNA form, the CDR3 reads TGTGCCAGCAGTGAGTTGGGACTAAGGGGGACTGAAGCTTTCTTT. Its protein is CASSELGLRGTEAFF. The chain carries TRBV2 and TRBJ1-1, with D maybe TRBD1 (6 bases). CDR3 length: 15 residues. Trimming removed 3 bases from V and 5 bases from J, with 16 bases in between. Per the germline V gene, CDR1 is SNHLY and CDR2 is FYNNEI.

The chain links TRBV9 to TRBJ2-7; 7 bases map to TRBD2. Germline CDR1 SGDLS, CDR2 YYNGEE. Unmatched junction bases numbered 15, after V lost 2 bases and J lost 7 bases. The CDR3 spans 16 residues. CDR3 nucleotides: TGTGCCAGCAGCGTCCTCTTGAGGTTGCGGGGGTATGAGCAGTACTTC. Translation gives CASSVLLRLRGYEQYF.

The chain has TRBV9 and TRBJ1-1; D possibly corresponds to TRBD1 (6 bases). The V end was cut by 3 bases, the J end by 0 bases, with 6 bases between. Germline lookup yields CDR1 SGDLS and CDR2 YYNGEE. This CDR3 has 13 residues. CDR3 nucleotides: TGTGCCAGCAGCGGACAGGTGAACACTGAAGCTTTCTTT. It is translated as CASSGQVNTEAFF.

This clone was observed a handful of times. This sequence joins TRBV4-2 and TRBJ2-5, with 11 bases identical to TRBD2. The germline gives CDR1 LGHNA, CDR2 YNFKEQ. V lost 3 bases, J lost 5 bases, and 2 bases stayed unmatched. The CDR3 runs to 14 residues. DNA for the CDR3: TGTGCCAGCAGCCATAGCGGGGGGGCTGAGACCCAGTACTTC. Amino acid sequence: CASSHSGGAETQYF.

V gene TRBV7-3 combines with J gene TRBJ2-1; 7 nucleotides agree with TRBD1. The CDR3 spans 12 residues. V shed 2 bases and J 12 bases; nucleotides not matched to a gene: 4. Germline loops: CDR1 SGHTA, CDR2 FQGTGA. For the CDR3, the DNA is TGTGCCAGCAGCTTAGAGGGACAGCTGCAGTTCTTC. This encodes CASSLEGQLQFF.

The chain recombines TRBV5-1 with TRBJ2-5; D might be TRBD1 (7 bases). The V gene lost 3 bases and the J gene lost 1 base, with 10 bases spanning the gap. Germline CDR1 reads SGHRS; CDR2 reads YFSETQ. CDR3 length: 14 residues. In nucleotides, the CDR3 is TGCGCCAGCAGCTCGCAGGGGGGCCAAGAGACCCAGTACTTC. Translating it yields CASSSQGGQETQYF.

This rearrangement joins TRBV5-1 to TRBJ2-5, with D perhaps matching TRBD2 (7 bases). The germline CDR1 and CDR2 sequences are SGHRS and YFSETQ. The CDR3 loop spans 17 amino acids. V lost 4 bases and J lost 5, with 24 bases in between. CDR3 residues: CASSPQGREMGFETQYF. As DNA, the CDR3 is TGCGCCAGCAGCCCCCAGGGGCGGGAGATGGGATTCGAGACCCAGTACTTC.

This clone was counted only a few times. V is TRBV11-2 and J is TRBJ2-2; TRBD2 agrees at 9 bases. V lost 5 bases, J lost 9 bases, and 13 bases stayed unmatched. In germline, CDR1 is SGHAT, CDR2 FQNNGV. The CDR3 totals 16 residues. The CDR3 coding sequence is TGTGCCAGCAGCCCGCCGGCTAGCGGGGACCACAGGGAGCTGTTTTTT. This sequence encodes CASSPPASGDHRELFF.

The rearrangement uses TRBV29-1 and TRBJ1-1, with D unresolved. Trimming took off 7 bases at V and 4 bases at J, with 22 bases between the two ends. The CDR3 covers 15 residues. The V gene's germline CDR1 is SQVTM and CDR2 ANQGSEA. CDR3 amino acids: CSARPPLGGSTEAFF. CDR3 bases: TGCAGCGCACGACCCCCCCTCGGCGGGAGCACTGAAGCTTTCTTT.